The sequence of this T cell receptor (beta chain) was determined in a study of T-cell reconstitution after alpha-beta-depleted transplantation in children. A word on this clonotype: Its target is not known.

This CDR3 is built from 16 residues. V lost 7 bases and J 4 bases, leaving 21 bases between the germline ends. CDR1 is SGHVS and CDR2 is FQNEAQ in the germline V gene. The study's findings and limits: The authors attributed T-cell counts and diversity one year after transplant mostly to newly produced T cells.

Library preparation (for TCRbeta) was performed with unique molecular identifiers. TCRdb reprocessed the PCR reads via MiXCR and lists one record per CDR3 protein. This table has around 700,000 distinct CDR3 sequences, roughly 14% appearing once. The source of this sequence is a girl aged 2-10 years with congenital amegakaryocytic thrombocytopenia, due to receive a stem cell transplant. The V call is TRBV7-8, the J call TRBJ2-3; a weak D match, TRBD2 (5 bases). This specimen consisted of PBMCs, obtained before TCRalphabeta/CD19-depleted stem cell transplant. The CDR3: CASKQRRTGSADTQYF. CDR3 in DNA: TGTGCCAGCAAACAACGGAGGACTGGGAGTGCAGATACGCAGTATTTT.